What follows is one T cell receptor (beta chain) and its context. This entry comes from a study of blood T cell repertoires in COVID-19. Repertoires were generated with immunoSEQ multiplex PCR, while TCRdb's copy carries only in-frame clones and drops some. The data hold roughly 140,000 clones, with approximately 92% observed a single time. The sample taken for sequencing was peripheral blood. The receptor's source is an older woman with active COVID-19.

CDR3 protein: CASSLRGTVGTEAFF. The CDR3 region has the DNA TGTGCCAGCAGTTTACGGGGAACTGTTGGCACTGAAGCTTTCTTT. V gene TRBV28 combines with J gene TRBJ1-1; no reliable D call. V dropped 2 bases and J dropped 4 bases, with 14 bases sitting between them. Germline CDR1 is MDHEN and CDR2 is SYDVKM. This CDR3 comprises 15 residues.